The source of this T cell receptor (beta chain) is a study of blood T cell repertoires in COVID-19. The length of the CDR3 is 13 residues. V was pared by 5 bases and J by 9 bases, with 6 bases of the junction left unmatched. Germline CDR1 WSHSY, CDR2 SAAADI. The repertoire was sequenced with immunoSEQ multiplex PCR; TCRdb's copy has only in-frame clones and lacks some. The sample lists just over 200,000 clones, 65% to 90% occurring once. The origin of this receptor is a man of 80 years or more with acute or convalescent COVID-19. Sequenced sample: peripheral blood. The genes are TRBV10-2 and TRBJ2-1; TRBD2 matches 8 bases. The CDR3 nucleotides read TGCGCCAGCAGTTCAGCGGGAGTGCGTGAGCAGTTCTTC. Translating it yields CASSSAGVREQFF.